Presented here are 18 T cell receptor beta chains from one specimen sequenced in a study of beta chain features in type 1 diabetes. Their antigens are not known. The investigators reverse transcribed all of the isolated RNA, so they sequenced expressed TCRB transcripts. Assay used: immunoSEQ multiplex PCR; TCRdb lists only in-frame clones, some missing. The sample includes 200,000 to 250,000 clones, approximately 15% of them seen just once. Regarding the study as a whole: A moderate, significant TCRB CDR3 shortening appeared in type 1 diabetes across four CD4+ subsets.

Sequenced: naive CD4+ T cells from blood. The receptors were gathered from a man under 40 with type 1 diabetes.

The rearrangement uses TRBV27 and TRBJ2-1; 9 bases are shared with TRBD2. Germline-derived CDR1 and CDR2 are MNHEY and SMNVEV (reference sequence). Trimming took 0 bases from V and 10 from J; bases not matched to a gene: 16. The length of the CDR3 is 18 residues. Here the CDR3 reads CASSLSGVAGVVKWEQFF. Written as DNA, the CDR3 is TGTGCCAGCAGTTTATCAGGGGTAGCGGGAGTAGTCAAATGGGAGCAGTTCTTC.

The chain is built from TRBV15 and TRBJ2-5; a weak D match, TRBD1 (6 bases). V was trimmed by 0 bases and J by 1 base, leaving 12 bases between them. The length of the CDR3 is 16 residues. Germline CDR1 reads LNHNV; CDR2 reads YYDKDF (reference sequence). The CDR3 sequence: CATSRDTGRGQETQYF. CDR3 bases: TGTGCCACCAGCAGAGATACCGGCAGGGGCCAAGAGACCCAGTACTTC.

V is TRBV7-2 and J is TRBJ2-1, with 9 nucleotides matching TRBD1. CDR3 length equals 15 residues. V lost 4 bases to trimming and J lost 6 bases; unmatched junction nucleotides: 7. Germline loops: CDR1 SGHTA, CDR2 FQGNSA. CDR3 sequence: CASSSDRGSFNEQFF. CDR3 sequence (DNA): TGTGCCAGCAGCTCGGACAGGGGCTCGTTCAATGAGCAGTTCTTC.

This clone was detected a few times. The V call is TRBV2, the J call TRBJ2-7, with a tentative D call TRBD2 (5 bases). CDR1 and CDR2 from the germline V gene are SNHLY and FYNNEI. There are 13 residues in the CDR3. V was shortened by 8 bases and J by 5 bases, with 16 bases between the two germline ends. CDR3 sequence: CASSPGLRNEQYF. CDR3 DNA sequence: TGTGCCAGCTCCCCGGGATTGAGGAACGAGCAGTACTTC.

The rearrangement uses TRBV5-4 and TRBJ2-1, with a tentative D call TRBD2 (6 bases). Trimming removed 2 bases from V and 8 bases from J, with 23 bases in between. This CDR3 is 17 amino acids long. Germline CDR1 reads SGHNT; CDR2 reads YYREEE (reference sequence). The CDR3 coding sequence is TGTGCCAGCAGCTTCCCCGCCCACGGGAGTCTCAGCGATGAGCAGTTCTTC. Translated, it gives CASSFPAHGSLSDEQFF.

This clone was seen only a few times. CDR3: CASSGDRTNTEAFF. CDR3 in DNA: TGTGCCAGCAGTGGGGACAGGACGAACACTGAAGCTTTCTTT. The V gene is TRBV2, the J gene TRBJ1-1, with 8 positions matching TRBD1. J lost 1 base, V lost 4 bases, and 2 bases had no gene match. The CDR3 length is 14 residues. Per the germline V gene, CDR1 is SNHLY and CDR2 is FYNNEI.

The rearrangement links TRBV7-9 to TRBJ1-4; maybe TRBD1 (6 bases). Germline V gene lookup returns CDR1 SEHNR and CDR2 FQNEAQ (reference sequence). CDR3 size: 14 residues. The V and J ends lost 6 bases and 3 bases respectively, with 11 bases between them. The CDR3 nucleotides read TGTGCCAGCAGTACGGGGGGCCCTAATGAAAAACTGTTTTTT. Its translation is CASSTGGPNEKLFF. Using reference TRBV7-9 and TRBJ1-4 for the parts outside the CDR3, the full variable domain is DTGVSQNPRHKITKRGQNVTFRCDPISEHNRLYWYRQTLGQGPEFLTYFQNEAQLEKSRLLSDRFSAERPKGSFSTLEIQRTEQGDSAMYLCASSTGGPNEKLFFGSGTQLSVL.

This chain connects TRBV6-1 to TRBJ2-3, with 11 bases identical to TRBD1. The germline CDR1 and CDR2 sequences are MNHNS and SASEGT. V gave up 4 bases and J gave up 4 bases; unmatched junction bases: 4. This CDR3 spans 15 amino acids. The CDR3 reads CASSVPGQGADTQYF. The CDR3 DNA is TGTGCCAGCAGTGTACCGGGACAGGGGGCAGATACGCAGTATTTT.

The chain employs TRBV9 and TRBJ2-3; perhaps TRBD2 as D (5 bases). Germline V lookup: CDR1 SGDLS, CDR2 YYNGEE. Trimming took off 4 bases at V and 4 bases at J, with 16 bases between the two ends. The CDR3 runs 15 residues. This chain's CDR3 is CASSLSGGGADTQYF. DNA of the CDR3: TGTGCCAGCAGCCTTAGTGGTGGAGGAGCAGATACGCAGTATTTT.

V gene TRBV29-1 combines with J gene TRBJ1-2; 7 bases map to TRBD1. This CDR3 comprises 12 residues. V dropped 4 bases and J dropped 2; count of bases not matched to a gene: 1. Germline V gene data show CDR1 as SQVTM and CDR2 as ANQGSEA. CDR3 region: CSVGGQNYGYTF. The CDR3 DNA is TGCAGCGTTGGGGGACAGAACTATGGCTACACCTTC.

This clone has more than one count but fewer than ten. The V gene is TRBV6-1, the J gene TRBJ2-7, with a tentative D call TRBD2 (7 bases). The CDR3 length is 15 residues. With 0 bases removed from V and 5 bases from J, the gap between germline ends came to 14 bases. Germline values: CDR1 MNHNS, CDR2 SASEGT. CDR3 nucleotides: TGTGCCAGCAGTGAAGCGCTGGGGGGGCGGAACGAGCAGTACTTC. Protein sequence: CASSEALGGRNEQYF.

This clone was detected only a few times. This chain links TRBV19 with TRBJ2-5, with a weak D call TRBD2 (5 bases). The CDR3 extends over 15 amino acids. Germline V gives CDR1 LNHDA, CDR2 SQIVND (reference sequence). Trimming pared 6 bases from V and 2 bases from J, leaving 16 bases between. The DNA for the CDR3 is TGTGCCAGTAGCCCGGGAACCGCAGATCAAGAGACCCAGTACTTC. Amino acid sequence: CASSPGTADQETQYF.

V usage is TRBV7-9 and J usage is TRBJ1-3; 10 bases are a match to TRBD1. Losses at the gene ends were 7 bases for V and 3 bases for J; bases not matched to a gene: 6. This CDR3 has 15 residues. CDR1 and CDR2 (germline): SEHNR, FQNEAQ (reference sequence). CDR3 in DNA: TGTGCCAGCACCCGACAGGGGGCTAATGGAAACACCATATATTTT. This gives the protein CASTRQGANGNTIYF.

The chain couples TRBV5-4 to TRBJ2-7; TRBD2 agrees at 9 bases. After removal of 0 bases from V and 2 bases from J, the junction contained 6 bases not matched to a gene. CDR1 and CDR2 from the germline V gene are SGHNT and YYREEE (reference sequence). The CDR3 length is 16 residues. The CDR3 is CASSLDSRTSAYEQYF. As DNA, the CDR3 is TGTGCCAGCAGCTTGGATTCGCGGACTAGCGCCTACGAGCAGTACTTC.

The J gene is TRBJ2-5, the V gene TRBV10-3, with 11 bases identical to TRBD1. Trimming removed 6 bases from V and 5 bases from J; junction bases left unmatched: 5. Germline V gene data show CDR1 as ENHRY and CDR2 as SYGVKD. This CDR3 has 14 residues. Written as DNA, the CDR3 is TGTGCCATCAGAGGGACAGGGGGAACGGAGACCCAGTACTTC. Its protein product is CAIRGTGGTETQYF.

Only a few counts were recorded for this clone. An end of the junction does not agree with germline; a read error may underlie this. This rearrangement joins TRBV29-1 to TRBJ1-2; 10 positions agree with TRBD1. Per germline, CDR1 SQVTM and CDR2 ANQGSEA. The CDR3 consists of 9 residues. CDR3 coding DNA: TGCAGCGTTGAGGGACAGGGGAGATTC. Amino acid sequence: CSVEGQGRF.

The chain combines TRBV11-2 with TRBJ1-2, with D unclear. Per germline, CDR1 SGHAT and CDR2 FQNNGV. CDR3 length: 13 amino acids. Trimming stripped 1 base from V and 2 bases from J, with 5 bases between. Here the CDR3 reads CASSLAANYGYTF. CDR3 bases: TGTGCCAGCAGCTTAGCTGCGAACTATGGCTACACCTTC. Based on the CDR3 plus reference TRBV11-2 and TRBJ1-2, the full variable domain is EAGVAQSPRYKIIEKRQSVAFWCNPISGHATLYWYQQILGQGPKLLIQFQNNGVVDDSQLPKDRFSAERLKGVDSTLKIQPAKLEDSAVYLCASSLAANYGYTFGSGTRLTVV.

The CDR3: CAISEFGETQYF. As DNA, the CDR3 is TGTGCCATCAGTGAGTTTGGCGAGACCCAGTACTTC. The chain combines TRBV10-3 with TRBJ2-5; no definite D call. V lost 1 base, J lost 5 bases, and 5 bases lay in between. The CDR3 length is 12 residues. In germline, CDR1 is ENHRY, CDR2 SYGVKD.